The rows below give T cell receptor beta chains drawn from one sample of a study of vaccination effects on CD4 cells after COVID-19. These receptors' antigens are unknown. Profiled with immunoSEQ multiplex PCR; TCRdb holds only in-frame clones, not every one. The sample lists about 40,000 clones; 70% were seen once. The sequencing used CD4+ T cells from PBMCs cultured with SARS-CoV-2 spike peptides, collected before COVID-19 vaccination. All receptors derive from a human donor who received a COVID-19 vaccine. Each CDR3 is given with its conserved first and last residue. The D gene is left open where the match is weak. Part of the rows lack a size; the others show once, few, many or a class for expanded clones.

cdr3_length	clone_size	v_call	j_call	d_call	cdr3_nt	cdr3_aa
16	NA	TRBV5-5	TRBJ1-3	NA	TGTGCCAGCAGCTTGGCCGTGGAAAGCACTGGAAACACCATATATTTT	CASSLAVESTGNTIYF
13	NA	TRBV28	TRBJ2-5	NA	TGTGCCAGCAGTTTTGTCAGCCAAGAGACCCAGTACTTC	CASSFVSQETQYF
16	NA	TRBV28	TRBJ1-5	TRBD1	TGTGCCAGCAGGCCCGACAGGGAGAATAGCAATCAGCCCCAGCATTTT	CASRPDRENSNQPQHF
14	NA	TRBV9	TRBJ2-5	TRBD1	TGTGCCAGCAGTGTAGGGACAGTCCAAGAGACCCAGTACTTC	CASSVGTVQETQYF
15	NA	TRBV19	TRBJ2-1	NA	TGTGCCAGTAGGAGTTACAGGGGTTTGGAGGGTGAGCAGTTCTTC	CASRSYRGLEGEQFF
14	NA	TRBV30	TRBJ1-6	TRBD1	TGTGCCTGGAGCTCCCGGGACAGGGGCCCACCCCTCCACTTT	CAWSSRDRGPPLHF
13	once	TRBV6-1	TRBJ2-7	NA	TGTGCCAGCAGTGAAGGGGGTCGCCAGAGGCAGTACTTC	CASSEGGRQRQYF
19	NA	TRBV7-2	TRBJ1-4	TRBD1	TGTGCCAGCAGCCTCGGGACAGGGGGCACTTTCCTAACTAATGAAAAACTGTTTTTT	CASSLGTGGTFLTNEKLFF
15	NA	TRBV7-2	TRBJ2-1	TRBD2	TGTGCCAGCAGCGCACATAGCGGGGGGGCAGTTGAGCAGTTCTTC	CASSAHSGGAVEQFF
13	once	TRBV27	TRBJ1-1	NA	TGTGCCAGCAGTTTATCGGAGAACACTGAAGCTTTCTTT	CASSLSENTEAFF
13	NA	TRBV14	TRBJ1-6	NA	TGTGCCAGCAGCCAGACGGGGGATTCACCCCTCCACTTT	CASSQTGDSPLHF
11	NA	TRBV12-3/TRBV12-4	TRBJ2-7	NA	TGTGCCAGCAGTCCCGACTACGAGCAGTACTTC	CASSPDYEQYF
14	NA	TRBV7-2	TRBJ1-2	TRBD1	TGTGCCAGCAGCTTGGGACAGGGAAACTATGGCTACACCTTC	CASSLGQGNYGYTF
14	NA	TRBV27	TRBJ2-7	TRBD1	TGTGCCAGCAGTTACAGGGGAGCTATCTACGAGCAGTACTTC	CASSYRGAIYEQYF
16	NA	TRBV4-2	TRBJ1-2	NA	TGTGCCAGCAGCCAAGATCCTATCGGGCCATACTATGGCTACACCTTC	CASSQDPIGPYYGYTF
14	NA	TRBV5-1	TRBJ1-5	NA	TGCGCCAGCAGCCTGGGGACGGAAAATCAGCCCCAGCATTTT	CASSLGTENQPQHF
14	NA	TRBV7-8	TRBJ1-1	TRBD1	TGTGCCAGCAGCTTAGCCCAGGGGGCGACTGAAGCTTTCTTT	CASSLAQGATEAFF
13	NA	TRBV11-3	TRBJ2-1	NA	TGTGCCAGCAGCTTGAGCTCCTACAATGAGCAGTTCTTC	CASSLSSYNEQFF
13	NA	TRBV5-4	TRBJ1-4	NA	TGTGCCAGCAGCTTGGGGCAGGGGGAAAAACTGTTTTTT	CASSLGQGEKLFF
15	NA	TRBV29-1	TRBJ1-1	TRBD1	TGCAGCGTCGGTAGCGACAGGGGGGGCTACACTGAAGCTTTCTTT	CSVGSDRGGYTEAFF
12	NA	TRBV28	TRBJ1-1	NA	TGTGCCAGCAGCCAATCGTGGGGTGAAGCTTTCTTT	CASSQSWGEAFF
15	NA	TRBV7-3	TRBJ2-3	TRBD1	TGTGCCAGCAGCCGGACAGGTTTGGGCACAGATACGCAGTATTTT	CASSRTGLGTDTQYF
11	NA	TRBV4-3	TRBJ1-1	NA	TGCGCCAGCAGCCAGGACACTGAAGCTTTCTTT	CASSQDTEAFF
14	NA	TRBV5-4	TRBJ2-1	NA	TGTGCCAGCAGCTCGGGGGCTAGCCCCAATGAGCAGTTCTTC	CASSSGASPNEQFF
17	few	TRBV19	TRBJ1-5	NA	TGTGCCAGTAGTGTACGTTGGGGGCGGGATAGCAATCAGCCCCAGCATTTT	CASSVRWGRDSNQPQHF
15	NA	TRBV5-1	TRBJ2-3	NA	TGCGCCAGCAGCTTGGCCTGGAGTTTGACAGATACGCAGTATTTT	CASSLAWSLTDTQYF
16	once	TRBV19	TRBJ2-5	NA	TGTGCCAGTAGTTCCCCCTGGACAGGGAGGGGAGAGACCCAGTACTTC	CASSSPWTGRGETQYF
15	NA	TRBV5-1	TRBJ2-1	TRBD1	TGCGCCAGCAGCTTGGAGGGACAGAGATACAATGAGCAGTTCTTC	CASSLEGQRYNEQFF
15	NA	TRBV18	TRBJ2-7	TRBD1	TGTGCCAGCTCTCAAAGACAGGGTATATGGGACGAGCAGTACTTC	CASSQRQGIWDEQYF